This T cell receptor (beta chain) was identified during a study of coeliac disease. General study results and limits: Few TRB amino acid sequences were shared between samples; most were unique. Control samples showed higher TRB and TRG clonality than intraepithelial and lamina propria samples in active celiac disease. Only 1 of 6 controls, but 9 of 18 coeliac samples, showed published gliadin-specific TRB sequences.

This clone was counted a single time. Its specificity is unknown. TCRdb's table, derived via immunoSEQ multiplex PCR, lists solely in-frame clones and lacks some. The data contain over 6,500 clones, around 62% of them singletons. J was trimmed by 6 bases and V by 6 bases; bases with no gene match: 11. Germline V lookup: CDR1 SQVTM, CDR2 ANQGSEA. This CDR3 spans 13 amino acids. Sample: lamina propria lymphocytes from the gut. This clonotype originated in a woman aged 18-29 years with active celiac disease. The chain links TRBV29-1 to TRBJ2-7; 7 bases are shared with TRBD1. The DNA for the CDR3 is TGCAGCGTGCTTCCGACAGGGTCGAGCGAGCAGTACTTC. It codes for CSVLPTGSSEQYF.